The present T cell receptor beta chain was sequenced within a study of CD8+ T cells in alopecia areata. Notes on the study in general: Researchers report lesional scalp, most notably alopecia totalis/universalis, outstripped normal scalp in clonality. Normal skin contains resident alphabeta T cells, and these are also sequenced in scalp samples.

V was pared by 8 bases and J by 10 bases, with 14 bases between. Germline assignment: CDR1 MGHDK and CDR2 SYGVNS. The CDR3 is 11 amino acids. Comment on this clone: Its antigen is as yet unknown.

RNA, once extracted, was reverse transcribed into cDNA for use as the sequencing template. Generated by immunoSEQ multiplex PCR, the TCRdb table keeps only in-frame clones and is missing some. Of about 140,000 clones listed, approximately 60% are singletons. Sorting from PBMCs produced CD4+ and CD8+ T cells. Sequencing input: CD4+ T cells sorted from blood. The source is a human donor in good health. The chain combines TRBV25-1 with TRBJ1-1, with unresolved D. The CDR3 here is CASGGYTRAFF. Here the CDR3 DNA reads TGTGCCAGCGGAGGCTACACGAGAGCTTTCTTT. Using reference TRBV25-1 and TRBJ1-1 for the parts outside the CDR3, the full variable domain is EADIYQTPRYLVIGTGKKITLECSQTMGHDKMYWYQQDPGMELHLIHYSYGVNSTEKGDLSSESTVSRIRTEHFPLTLESARPSHTSQYLCASGGYTRAFFGQGTRLTVV.